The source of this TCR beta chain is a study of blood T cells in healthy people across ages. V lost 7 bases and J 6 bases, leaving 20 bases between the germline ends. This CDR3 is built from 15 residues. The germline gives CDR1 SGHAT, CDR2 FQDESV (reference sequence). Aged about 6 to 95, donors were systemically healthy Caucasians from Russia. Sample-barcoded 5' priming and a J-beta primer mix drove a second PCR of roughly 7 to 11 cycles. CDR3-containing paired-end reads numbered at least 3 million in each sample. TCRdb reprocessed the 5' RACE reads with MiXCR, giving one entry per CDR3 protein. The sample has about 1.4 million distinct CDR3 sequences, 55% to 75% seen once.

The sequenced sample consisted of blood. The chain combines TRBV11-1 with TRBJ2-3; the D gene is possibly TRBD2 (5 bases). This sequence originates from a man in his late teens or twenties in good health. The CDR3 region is CASTVLRGSLDTQYF. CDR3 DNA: TGTGCCAGCACCGTACTACGAGGGAGTCTCGATACGCAGTATTTT.